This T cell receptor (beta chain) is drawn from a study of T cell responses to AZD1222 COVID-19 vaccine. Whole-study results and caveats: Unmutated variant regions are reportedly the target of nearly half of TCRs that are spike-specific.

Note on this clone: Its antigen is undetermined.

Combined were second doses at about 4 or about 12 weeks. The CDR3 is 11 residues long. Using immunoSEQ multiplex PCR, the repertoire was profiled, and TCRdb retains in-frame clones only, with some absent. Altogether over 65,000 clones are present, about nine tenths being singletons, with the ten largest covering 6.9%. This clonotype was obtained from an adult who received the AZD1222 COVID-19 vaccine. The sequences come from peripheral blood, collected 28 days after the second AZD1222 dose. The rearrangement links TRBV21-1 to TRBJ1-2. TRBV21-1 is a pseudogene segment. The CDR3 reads CASISISGYTF. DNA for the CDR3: TGTGCCAGCATCTCCATATCTGGCTACACCTTC.